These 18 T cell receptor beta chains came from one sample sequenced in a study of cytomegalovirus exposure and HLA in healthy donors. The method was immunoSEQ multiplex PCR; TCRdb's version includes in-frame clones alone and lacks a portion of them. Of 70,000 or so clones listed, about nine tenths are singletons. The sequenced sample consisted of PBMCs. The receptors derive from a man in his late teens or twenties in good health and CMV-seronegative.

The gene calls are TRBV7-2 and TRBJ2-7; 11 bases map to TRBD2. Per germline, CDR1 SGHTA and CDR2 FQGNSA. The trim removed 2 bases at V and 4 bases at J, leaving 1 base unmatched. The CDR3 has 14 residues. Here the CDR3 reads CASSLRLAGYEQYF. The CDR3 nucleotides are TGTGCCAGCAGCTTAAGACTAGCGGGATACGAGCAGTACTTC.

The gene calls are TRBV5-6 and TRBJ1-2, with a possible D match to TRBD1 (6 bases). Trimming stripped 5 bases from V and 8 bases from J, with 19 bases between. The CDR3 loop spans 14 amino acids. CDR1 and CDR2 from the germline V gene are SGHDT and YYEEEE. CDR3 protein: CASSSGDRTQGYTF. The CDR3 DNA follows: TGTGCCAGCAGTTCCGGAGACAGGACTCAGGGCTACACCTTC.

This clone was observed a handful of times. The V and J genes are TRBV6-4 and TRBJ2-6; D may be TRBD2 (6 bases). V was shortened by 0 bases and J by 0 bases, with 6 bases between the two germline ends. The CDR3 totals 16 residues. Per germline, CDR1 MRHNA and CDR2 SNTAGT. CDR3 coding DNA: TGTGCCAGCAGTGACTCGGGGGGCTCTGGGGCCAACGTCCTGACTTTC. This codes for CASSDSGGSGANVLTF.

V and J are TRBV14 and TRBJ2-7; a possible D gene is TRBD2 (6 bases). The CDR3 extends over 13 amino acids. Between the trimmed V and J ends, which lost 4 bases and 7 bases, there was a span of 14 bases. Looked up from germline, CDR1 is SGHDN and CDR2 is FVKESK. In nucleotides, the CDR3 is TGTGCCAGCAGCCTTTACGTGGCGGGAGAGCAGTACTTC. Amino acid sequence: CASSLYVAGEQYF.

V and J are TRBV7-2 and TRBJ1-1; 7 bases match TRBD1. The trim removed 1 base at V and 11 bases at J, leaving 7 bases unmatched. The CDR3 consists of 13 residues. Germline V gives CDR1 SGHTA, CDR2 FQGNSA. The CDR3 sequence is CASSLDQTGLAFF. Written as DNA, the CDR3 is TGTGCCAGCAGCTTAGATCAGACAGGGCTGGCTTTCTTT.

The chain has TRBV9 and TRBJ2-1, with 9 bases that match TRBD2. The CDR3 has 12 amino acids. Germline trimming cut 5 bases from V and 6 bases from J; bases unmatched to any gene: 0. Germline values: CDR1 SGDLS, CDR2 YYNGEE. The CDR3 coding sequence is TGTGCCAGCAGGACTAGCGGCAATGAGCAGTTCTTC. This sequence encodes CASRTSGNEQFF.

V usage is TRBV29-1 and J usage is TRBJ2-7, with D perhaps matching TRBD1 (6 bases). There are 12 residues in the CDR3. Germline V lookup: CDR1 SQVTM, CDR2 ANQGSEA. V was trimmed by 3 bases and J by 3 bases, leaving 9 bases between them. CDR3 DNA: TGCAGCGTTGAGTCACAGGGCTACGAGCAGTACTTC. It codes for CSVESQGYEQYF.

As DNA, the CDR3 is TGTGCCAGCAGTTTCGGGCCGGGACAGGGAAATCAGCCCCAGCATTTT. Its protein is CASSFGPGQGNQPQHF. V and J are TRBV27 and TRBJ1-5; 9 nucleotides agree with TRBD1. This CDR3 has 16 amino acids. The V gene's germline CDR1 is MNHEY and CDR2 SMNVEV (reference sequence). V gave up 3 bases and J gave up 4 bases; unmatched junction bases: 7.

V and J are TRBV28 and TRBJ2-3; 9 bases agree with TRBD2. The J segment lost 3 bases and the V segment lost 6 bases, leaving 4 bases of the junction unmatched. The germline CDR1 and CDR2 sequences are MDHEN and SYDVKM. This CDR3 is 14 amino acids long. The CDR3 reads CASRRAGGTDTQYF. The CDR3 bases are TGTGCCAGCAGACGAGCGGGAGGAACAGATACGCAGTATTTT.

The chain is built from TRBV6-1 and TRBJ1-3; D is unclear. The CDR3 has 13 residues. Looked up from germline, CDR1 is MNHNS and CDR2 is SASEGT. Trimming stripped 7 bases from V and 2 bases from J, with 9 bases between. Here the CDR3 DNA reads TGTGCCAGCAAATCCCATCCTGGAAACACCATATATTTT. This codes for CASKSHPGNTIYF.

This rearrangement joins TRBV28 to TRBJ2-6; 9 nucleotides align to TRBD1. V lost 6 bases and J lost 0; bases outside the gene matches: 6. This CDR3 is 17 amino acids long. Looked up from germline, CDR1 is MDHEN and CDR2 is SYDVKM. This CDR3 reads CASRDRGALSGANVLTF. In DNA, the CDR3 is TGTGCCAGCAGGGACAGGGGAGCTCTCTCTGGGGCCAACGTCCTGACTTTC.

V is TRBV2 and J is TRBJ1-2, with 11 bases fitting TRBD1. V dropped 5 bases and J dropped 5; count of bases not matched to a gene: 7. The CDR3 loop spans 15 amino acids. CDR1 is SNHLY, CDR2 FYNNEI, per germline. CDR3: CASSLPGQGGYGYTF. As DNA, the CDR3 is TGTGCCAGCAGTTTACCGGGACAGGGGGGGTATGGCTACACCTTC.

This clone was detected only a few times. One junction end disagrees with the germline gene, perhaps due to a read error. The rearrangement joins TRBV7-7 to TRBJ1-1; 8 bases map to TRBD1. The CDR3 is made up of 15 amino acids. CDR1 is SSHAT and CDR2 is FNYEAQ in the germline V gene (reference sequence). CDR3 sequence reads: CASSLADRENTEAFF. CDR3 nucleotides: TGTGCTAGCAGCTTAGCGGACAGGGAGAACACTGAAGCTTTCTTT.

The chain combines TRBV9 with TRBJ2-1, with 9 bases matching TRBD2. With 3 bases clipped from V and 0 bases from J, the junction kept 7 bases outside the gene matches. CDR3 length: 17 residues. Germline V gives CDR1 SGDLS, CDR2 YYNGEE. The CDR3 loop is CASSGIPGLASYNEQFF. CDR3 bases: TGTGCCAGCAGCGGGATACCGGGACTAGCCTCCTACAATGAGCAGTTCTTC.

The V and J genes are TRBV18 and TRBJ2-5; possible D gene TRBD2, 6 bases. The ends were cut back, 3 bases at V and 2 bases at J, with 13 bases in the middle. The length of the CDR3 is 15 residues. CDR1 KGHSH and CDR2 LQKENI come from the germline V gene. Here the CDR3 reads CASSPPGLPQETQYF. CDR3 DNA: TGTGCCAGCTCACCGCCGGGACTTCCTCAAGAGACCCAGTACTTC. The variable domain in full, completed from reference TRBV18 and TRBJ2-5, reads NAGVMQNPRHLVRRRGQEARLRCSPMKGHSHVYWYRQLPEEGLKFMVYLQKENIIDESGMPKERFSAEFPKEGPSILRIQQVVRGDSAAYFCASSPPGLPQETQYFGPGTRLLVL.

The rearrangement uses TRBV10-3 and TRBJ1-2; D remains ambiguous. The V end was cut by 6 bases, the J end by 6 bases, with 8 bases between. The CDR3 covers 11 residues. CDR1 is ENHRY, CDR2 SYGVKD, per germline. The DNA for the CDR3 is TGTGCCATCAGCTATAGAGATGGCTACACCTTC. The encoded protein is CAISYRDGYTF.

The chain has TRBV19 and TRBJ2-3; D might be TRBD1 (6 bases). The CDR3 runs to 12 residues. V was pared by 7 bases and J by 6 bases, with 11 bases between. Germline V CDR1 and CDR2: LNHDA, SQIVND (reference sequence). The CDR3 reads CASNRGLDTQYF. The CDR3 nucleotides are TGTGCCAGTAATAGGGGGTTGGATACGCAGTATTTT.

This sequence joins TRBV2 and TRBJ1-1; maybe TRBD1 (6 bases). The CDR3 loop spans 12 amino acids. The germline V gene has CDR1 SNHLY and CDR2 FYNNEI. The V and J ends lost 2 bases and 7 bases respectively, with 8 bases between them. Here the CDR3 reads CASSEQGNEAFF. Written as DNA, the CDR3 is TGTGCCAGCAGTGAACAGGGGAATGAAGCTTTCTTT.